This is a list of T cell receptor beta chains from one sample in a study of blood T cells in healthy people across ages. Each CDR3 protein is one row after TCRdb ran MiXCR on the 5' RACE reads. The sample carries around 970,000 distinct CDR3 sequences, roughly 50% recorded once. Material: blood. The source of these receptors is a woman aged 55-69 years in good health. CDR3s include the opening cysteine and the closing phenylalanine or tryptophan.

v_gene	j_gene	CDR3aa
TRBV27	.	CASSLIMGSYEQYF
TRBV6-1	TRBJ1-5	CARNGGHF
TRBV29-1	TRBJ2-7	CSVGPGRRQGEQYF
TRBV28	TRBJ1-4	CASSPRRTSIMNELFF
TRBV7-2	TRBJ2-1	CASSTGGVYNEQFF
TRBV5-1	TRBJ1-2	CASSLARLGGYTF
TRBV5-1	TRBJ2-2	CASSPTSGHEQGGELFF
TRBV5-5	TRBJ2-3	CASSSGPPDTQYF
TRBV6-2/TRBV6-3	TRBJ2-4	CASSYATSFGKNIQYF
TRBV3-1	TRBJ1-3	CASSQVTSISGNTIYF
TRBV20-1	TRBJ2-2	CSSSGAANTGELFF
TRBV20-1	TRBJ2-5	CSASRGGVDQETQYF
TRBV29-1	TRBJ2-3	CSVEGSGGDTQYF
TRBV9	TRBJ2-3	CASSVLGTDTQYF
TRBV20-1	TRBJ2-7	CSTPGLAGAAYEQYF
TRBV6-6	TRBJ2-1	CASRNPGVAPNNEQFF
TRBV12-3/TRBV12-4	TRBJ2-7	CASSGERFYEQYF
TRBV6-6	.	CASSANGETQYF
TRBV2	TRBJ2-3	CASSESDTQYF
TRBV24-1	TRBJ2-5	CATSDTRTVYF
TRBV7-3	TRBJ2-5	CASSGQGQETQHF
TRBV7-2	TRBJ2-5	CASSLVAWGSQETQYF
TRBV4-1	.	CASSQGLAGGVSYEQYF
TRBV5-1	TRBJ2-4	CASSLGWTIKNIQYF
TRBV12-3/TRBV12-4	TRBJ2-3	CASSFESPLDTRYF
TRBV29-1	TRBJ1-2	CSVEVLGYTF
TRBV28	TRBJ2-7	CASSSPANSYAAYEQYF
TRBV7-9	TRBJ2-7	CASSPRQGHEQYF
TRBV20-1	TRBJ2-7	CSAPLEGEAVSSPYEQYF
TRBV9	TRBJ2-5	CASSFPGGPKEETQYF
TRBV12-3/TRBV12-4	TRBJ2-7	CASSLASLDYEQYF
TRBV7-2	TRBJ2-5	CASSVEWAEETQYF
TRBV6-4	TRBJ2-3	CASSSSSGSTDTQYF
TRBV29-1	TRBJ1-2	CSAERGRSGYTF
TRBV3-1	TRBJ2-3	CASERRGTSGTDTQYF
TRBV20-1	TRBJ2-7	CSAREGGTYEQYF
TRBV7-9	TRBJ2-1	CAGSLVVGLGYNEQFF